This TCR beta chain derives from a study of blood T cell repertoires in COVID-19. Study-wide context: Specimens from acute and convalescent COVID-19 originated in the United States, Italy and Spain.

Original data processing: Amplifying reference gene primers gave estimates of nucleated cell counts. Sequencing used immunoSEQ multiplex PCR; TCRdb keeps in-frame clones, though not all of them. For V, J and clone size, that table is used; D and trimming come from the DNA. The top ten clones hold about 3.8% of a sample with about 220,000 clones, about 80% of them seen once. Germline lookup yields CDR1 SQVTM and CDR2 ANQGSEA. Deletions cut 7 bases from V and 2 bases from J, with 10 bases between. The CDR3 contains 12 residues. This receptor was obtained from a woman aged 40 to 50 who had been exposed to COVID-19. Sequenced material: PBMCs or T cells enriched from blood (not recorded which). This chain uses TRBV29-1 with TRBJ2-3; tentative D call: TRBD2 (5 bases). The DNA for the CDR3 is TGCAGCGCCGGGGTACTCACAGATACGCAGTATTTT. Translation: CSAGVLTDTQYF.